One sample yielded the 14 T cell receptor beta chains listed below, sequenced in a study of multiple sclerosis patients with progressive multifocal leukoencephalopathy. Only in-frame clones appear in the TCRdb table, and some are missing; sequencing was by immunoSEQ multiplex PCR. The sample has 25,000 to 35,000 clones, more than 75% seen once; the top ten hold approximately 1.1%. Time point of the sample: before natalizumab initiation. Sequencing was performed on PBMCs. Source of these receptors: a human donor with multiple sclerosis.

This clone showed up just once. This chain uses TRBV7-3 with TRBJ2-6, with D tentatively TRBD2 (5 bases). Germline CDR1 SGHTA, CDR2 FQGTGA. The CDR3 is 16 residues long. V lost 5 bases, J lost 3 bases, and 14 bases lay in between. The CDR3 DNA is TGTGCCAGCAGCCAGGCGCCCGGGGATGGGGCCAACGTCCTGACTTTC. Protein: CASSQAPGDGANVLTF.

The chain uses TRBV10-1 and TRBJ2-3; D tentatively reads TRBD1 or TRBD2 (5 bases each). The CDR3 runs 12 residues. V gave up 3 bases and J gave up 10 bases, with 11 bases separating them. Per germline, CDR1 WNHNN and CDR2 SYGVQD (reference sequence). CDR3 bases: TGCGCCAGCAGTGAAGGGAGCAGGGCGCAGTATTTT. Translated: CASSEGSRAQYF.

The V call is TRBV5-4, the J call TRBJ1-4, with D hard to call. Trimming stripped 5 bases from V and 5 bases from J, with 19 bases between. The CDR3 covers 16 residues. Germline V gene sequence: CDR1 SGHNT, CDR2 YYREEE (reference sequence). The CDR3 protein is CASSSRAGGKNEKLFF. Here the CDR3 DNA reads TGTGCCAGCAGTTCTCGAGCCGGAGGCAAGAATGAAAAACTGTTTTTT.

The V gene is TRBV6-1, the J gene TRBJ2-5; D possibly corresponds to TRBD2 (5 bases). From germline, CDR1 is MNHNS and CDR2 SASEGT. V lost 4 bases to trimming and J lost 5 bases, with 11 bases between them. The CDR3 consists of 13 residues. CDR3 protein: CASSGWESETQYF. The DNA of the CDR3 is TGTGCCAGCAGTGGATGGGAGTCGGAGACCCAGTACTTC.

The rearrangement links TRBV7-2 to TRBJ1-6; D may be TRBD1 (5 bases). The germline gives CDR1 SGHTA, CDR2 FQGNSA. Trimming removed 4 bases from V and 10 bases from J, with 11 bases in between. The CDR3 totals 13 residues. The CDR3 region is CASSSQGRSPLHF. CDR3 coding DNA: TGTGCCAGCAGCTCGCAGGGAAGATCACCCCTCCACTTT. Together with reference TRBV7-2 and TRBJ1-6, the CDR3 gives the full variable domain: GAGVSQSPSNKVTEKGKDVELRCDPISGHTALYWYRQSLGQGLEFLIYFQGNSAPDKSGLPSDRFSAERTGGSVSTLTIQRTQQEDSAVYLCASSSQGRSPLHFGNGTRLTVT.

The genes are TRBV27 and TRBJ1-1, with 8 positions matching TRBD1. With V trimmed by 4 bases and J by 8 bases, 12 bases remained unmatched. This CDR3 contains 15 residues. The V gene's germline CDR1 is MNHEY and CDR2 SMNVEV (reference sequence). The CDR3 bases are TGTGCCAGCAGTTCTGCAGGGGGCGCACCCCCCGAAGCTTTCTTT. Translating gives CASSSAGGAPPEAFF.

CDR3 loop: CASSATSDYNEQFF. DNA of the CDR3: TGTGCCAGCAGTGCCACTAGCGACTACAATGAGCAGTTCTTC. The V gene is TRBV6-1, the J gene TRBJ2-1; TRBD2 agrees at 7 bases. This CDR3 contains 14 residues. Germline assignment: CDR1 MNHNS and CDR2 SASEGT. V gave up 4 bases and J gave up 3 bases; unmatched junction bases: 3.

This chain links TRBV12-5 with TRBJ2-4, with 8 bases that match TRBD2. The CDR3 runs to 14 residues. CDR1 is LGHNT, CDR2 FRNRAP, per germline. CDR3 DNA sequence: TGTGGCTCGCGGGTGGCGGGAGGAGAAAACATTCAGTACTTC. It specifies CGSRVAGGENIQYF.

The V and J genes are TRBV11-2 and TRBJ2-1; D may be TRBD1 (5 bases). The ends were cut back, 5 bases at V and 2 bases at J, with 10 bases in the middle. There are 14 residues in the CDR3. Germline V gene sequence: CDR1 SGHAT, CDR2 FQNNGV. The CDR3 DNA follows: TGTGCCAGCAGCCCGCAGGGTACCTACAATGAGCAGTTCTTC. It encodes CASSPQGTYNEQFF.

Notes on this clone: Other DNA sequences in this specimen translate into the identical CDR3. The chain has TRBV4-2 and TRBJ2-7, with D perhaps given as TRBD1 or TRBD2 (5 bases each). Between the trimmed V and J ends, which lost 4 bases and 5 bases, there was a span of 12 bases. CDR1 LGHNA and CDR2 YNFKEQ come from the germline V gene. This CDR3 is built from 13 residues. Here the CDR3 reads CASSRAGSHEQYF. The DNA of the CDR3 is TGTGCCAGCAGCCGAGCAGGGAGCCACGAGCAGTACTTC.

As to this clone: The junction departs from the called germline gene at one end, perhaps through a read error. This rearrangement joins TRBV19 to TRBJ2-1; D uncertain. Looked up from germline, CDR1 is LNHDA and CDR2 is SQIVND (reference sequence). There are 15 residues in the CDR3. The chain's CDR3 is CASSLDPSGYNEQFF. CDR3 nucleotides: TGTGCCAGTAGTCTAGACCCCTCGGGCTACAATGAGCAGTTCTTC.

The chain links TRBV7-8 to TRBJ2-2, with D uncertain. The CDR3 has 16 amino acids. CDR1 and CDR2 from the germline V gene are SGHVS and FQNEAQ. V lost 5 bases and J 4 bases, leaving 17 bases between the germline ends. The CDR3 bases are TGTGCCAGCAGCCTACGCCGTGACTTTATCACCGGGGAGCTGTTTTTT. Residues: CASSLRRDFITGELFF.

J is TRBJ1-2 and V is TRBV6-5; D remains ambiguous. This CDR3 comprises 14 residues. The V and J ends lost 0 bases and 4 bases respectively, with 9 bases between them. Germline CDR1 and CDR2: MNHEY and SVGAGI. The CDR3 nucleotides are TGTGCCAGCAGTTACTCGGGCAGATCCTATGGCTACACCTTC. Its protein product is CASSYSGRSYGYTF.

The chain has TRBV4-1 and TRBJ1-2; D perhaps matches TRBD1 (6 bases). In germline, CDR1 is MGHRA, CDR2 YSYEKL. The CDR3 sequence is 15 residues long. Trimming removed 7 bases from V and 6 bases from J, with 21 bases in between. The DNA of the CDR3 is TGCGCCAGCATCCGCGAGGCAGGGGATATCGATGGCTACACCTTC. Protein sequence: CASIREAGDIDGYTF.